The 5 T cell receptor beta chains given below trace back to one sample, sequenced in a study of beta chain features in type 1 diabetes. Study-wide findings and caveats: Moderate yet significant TCRB CDR3 shortening was seen in Type 1 diabetes patients in all four CD4+ subsets.

The sequenced template was cDNA made from the entire isolated RNA. Clones were read by immunoSEQ multiplex PCR, and TCRdb kept only the in-frame ones, dropping some. The sample holds about 250,000 clones, around 9.9% seen once. For these receptors, no antigen is known. The sample taken for sequencing was naive CD4+ T cells from blood. The receptor source for this set is a man younger than 45 with type 1 diabetes.

The table lists this clone with a few counts. The rearrangement joins TRBV4-3 to TRBJ2-3; TRBD1 matches 8 bases. V lost 1 base to trimming and J lost 6 bases; unmatched junction nucleotides: 6. There are 15 residues in the CDR3. Looked up from germline, CDR1 is LGHNA and CDR2 is YSLEER. CDR3 nucleotide sequence: TGCGCCAGCAGCCAAGCCTTGGACAGGGCGGATACGCAGTATTTT. It yields the protein CASSQALDRADTQYF.

The genes are TRBV14 and TRBJ2-6, with a possible D match to TRBD2 (5 bases). The germline CDR1 and CDR2 sequences are SGHDN and FVKESK. This CDR3 is 17 amino acids long. Deletions cut 3 bases from V and 5 bases from J, with 17 bases between. The CDR3 region is CASSHSLGGFWANVLTF. In DNA form, the CDR3 reads TGTGCCAGCAGCCACTCGCTGGGCGGGTTCTGGGCCAACGTCCTGACTTTC.

This clone occurred once. This chain joins TRBV4-1 and TRBJ2-1, with 10 bases matching TRBD2. Trimming removed 3 bases from V and 6 bases from J; junction bases left unmatched: 5. In germline, CDR1 is MGHRA, CDR2 YSYEKL. CDR3 length equals 15 residues. The chain's CDR3 is CASSHPGLASNEQFF. CDR3 DNA sequence: TGCGCCAGCAGCCACCCGGGACTAGCGAGCAATGAGCAGTTCTTC.

There are many counts of this clone. V gene TRBV29-1 combines with J gene TRBJ2-5, with 9 bases identical to TRBD2. Germline V CDR1 and CDR2: SQVTM, ANQGSEA. The V segment lost 5 bases and the J segment 5 bases; nucleotides outside the gene matches: 6. The CDR3 is 13 residues long. The CDR3 nucleotides are TGCAGCGTTAGCCGCGGGGGGGCTGAGACCCAGTACTTC. Amino acid sequence: CSVSRGGAETQYF.

This clone turned up a few times. The J gene is TRBJ2-2, the V gene TRBV4-3; possible D gene TRBD2, 5 bases. V shed 6 bases and J shed 0 bases, with 11 bases lying between them. The V gene's germline CDR1 is LGHNA and CDR2 YSLEER. CDR3 length: 15 residues. The CDR3 DNA reads as TGCGCCAGCAGGAGCGGACTTTCGAACACCGGGGAGCTGTTTTTT. Translated: CASRSGLSNTGELFF.